This T cell receptor (beta chain) was documented in a study of T cells after yellow fever vaccination. Using its own MiXCR run on the 5' RACE reads, TCRdb lists one record per CDR3 protein. This sample has a few hundred thousand distinct CDR3 sequences, with about 7% found just once. The CDR3 is 13 amino acids. CDR1 is MNHEY, CDR2 SVGEGT, per germline. With 8 bases clipped from V and 3 bases from J, the junction kept 7 bases outside the gene matches. This clonotype was observed many times. This specimen was CD4+ T cells sorted from PBMCs, taken 15 days after the yellow fever booster vaccination. The chain couples TRBV6-2 or TRBV6-3 to TRBJ2-7; 7 positions match TRBD1. The source is a man in his thirties or forties who received the YFV17D yellow fever vaccine. This chain's CDR3 is CASCRQGLYEQYF. In DNA, the CDR3 is TGTGCCAGCTGCCGACAGGGTCTCTACGAGCAGTACTTC.